This T cell receptor beta chain was documented in a study of cytomegalovirus exposure and HLA in healthy donors. From the 120-subject validation cohort, which was separate from the roughly 700-subject first cohort, the donors were drawn. TCRdb's table, derived via immunoSEQ multiplex PCR, lists solely in-frame clones and lacks some. The sample carries 150,000 or so clones, about 83% recorded once. As for this clone: Antigen specificity is unknown.

Study results and caveats: TCR beta chains numbering more than 150 were designated cytomegalovirus-associated. The classifier reportedly diagnosed cytomegalovirus status with high specificity and sensitivity.

This TCR derives from a woman aged 25 to 45 in good health and CMV-seronegative. The sample consisted of PBMCs.

CDR3 DNA sequence: TGTGCCAGCAGTTCCCTCCCGGGAGAGACCCAGTACTTC. Protein product: CASSSLPGETQYF. J is TRBJ2-5 and V is TRBV27, with D unclear. Germline assignment: CDR1 MNHEY and CDR2 SMNVEV (reference sequence). The V end was cut by 4 bases, the J end by 4 bases, with 10 bases between. The CDR3 sequence is 13 residues long.